Given below is one TCR beta chain in context. The record originates from a study of blood T cell repertoires in COVID-19. In the study overall: Acute-phase and convalescent COVID-19 samples originated in the United States, Italy and Spain. The cDNA or gDNA used as material had been derived from T cells, B-cell-depleted T cells, or PBMCs.

The V end lost 3 bases, the J end lost 6 bases, and 12 bases lay between the germline ends. The germline V gene encodes CDR1 DFQATT and CDR2 SNEGSKA (reference sequence). The CDR3 loop spans 14 amino acids. Per the study methods: Amplification of reference gene primers provided the estimated nucleated cell counts. Produced via immunoSEQ multiplex PCR; TCRdb's table is partial and in-frame only. V, J and clone size were drawn from that table, and D and trimming were deduced from the DNA. The repertoire includes about 100,000 clones, around 85% of them detected once, and 1.5% to 2% sits in the top ten.

This clonotype originated in a woman aged 70 to 79 with active or convalescent COVID-19. The chain recombines TRBV20-1 with TRBJ1-6, with a weak D call TRBD1 (5 bases). Sequencing was done on a sample of peripheral blood. Written as DNA, the CDR3 is TGCAGTGCTAGTGCGGGACTCATTAATTCACCCCTCCACTTT. Translating gives CSASAGLINSPLHF.